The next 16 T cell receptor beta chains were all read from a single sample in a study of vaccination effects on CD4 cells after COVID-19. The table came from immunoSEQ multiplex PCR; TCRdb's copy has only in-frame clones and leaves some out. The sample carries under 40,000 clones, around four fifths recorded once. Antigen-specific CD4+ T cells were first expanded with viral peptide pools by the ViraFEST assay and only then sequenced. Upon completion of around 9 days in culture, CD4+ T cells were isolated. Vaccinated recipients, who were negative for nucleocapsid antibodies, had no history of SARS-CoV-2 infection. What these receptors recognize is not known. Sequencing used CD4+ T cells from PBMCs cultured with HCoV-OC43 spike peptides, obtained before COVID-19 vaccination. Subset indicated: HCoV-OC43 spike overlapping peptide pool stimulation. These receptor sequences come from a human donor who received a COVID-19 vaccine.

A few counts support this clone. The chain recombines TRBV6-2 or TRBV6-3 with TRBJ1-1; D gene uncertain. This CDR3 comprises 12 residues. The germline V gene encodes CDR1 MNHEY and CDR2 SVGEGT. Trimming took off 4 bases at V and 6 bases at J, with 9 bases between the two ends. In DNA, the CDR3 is TGTGCCAGCAGTTCGAGGGTCTCTGAAGCTTTCTTT. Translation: CASSSRVSEAFF.

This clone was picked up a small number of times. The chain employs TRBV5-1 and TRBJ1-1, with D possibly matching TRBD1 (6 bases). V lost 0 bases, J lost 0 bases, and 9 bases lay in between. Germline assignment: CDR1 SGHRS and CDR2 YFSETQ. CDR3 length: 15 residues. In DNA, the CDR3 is TGCGCCAGCAGCTTGGAACCAGGGGTGAACACTGAAGCTTTCTTT. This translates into CASSLEPGVNTEAFF. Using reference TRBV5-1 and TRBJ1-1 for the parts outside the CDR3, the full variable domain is KAGVTQTPRYLIKTRGQQVTLSCSPISGHRSVSWYQQTPGQGLQFLFEYFSETQRNKGNFPGRFSGRQFSNSRSEMNVSTLELGDSALYLCASSLEPGVNTEAFFGQGTRLTVV.

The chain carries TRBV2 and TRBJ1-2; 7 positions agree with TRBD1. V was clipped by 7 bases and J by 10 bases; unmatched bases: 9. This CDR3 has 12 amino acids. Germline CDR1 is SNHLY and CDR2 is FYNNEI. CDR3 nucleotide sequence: TGTGCCAGCAACCGGCAAGGGGGCGACTACACCTTC. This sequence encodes CASNRQGGDYTF.

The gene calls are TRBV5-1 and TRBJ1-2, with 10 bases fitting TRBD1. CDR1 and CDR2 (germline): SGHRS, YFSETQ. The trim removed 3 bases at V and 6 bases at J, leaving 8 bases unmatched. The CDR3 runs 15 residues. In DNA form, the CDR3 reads TGCGCCAGCAGCTCCCGGGACAGGGGAGGTAATGGCTACACCTTC. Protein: CASSSRDRGGNGYTF.

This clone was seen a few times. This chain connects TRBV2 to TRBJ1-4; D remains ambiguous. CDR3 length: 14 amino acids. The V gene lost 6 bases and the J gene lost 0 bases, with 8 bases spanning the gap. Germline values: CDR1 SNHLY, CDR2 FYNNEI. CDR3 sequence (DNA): TGTGCCAGCAGAATCTATGCAACTAATGAAAAACTGTTTTTT. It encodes CASRIYATNEKLFF.

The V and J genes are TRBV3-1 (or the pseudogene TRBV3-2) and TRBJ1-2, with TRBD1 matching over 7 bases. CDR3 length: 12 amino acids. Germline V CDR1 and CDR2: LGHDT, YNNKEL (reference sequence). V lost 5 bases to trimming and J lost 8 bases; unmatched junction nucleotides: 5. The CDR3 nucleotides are TGTGCCAGCAGCGGCGCGACAGGGGGCTACACCTTC. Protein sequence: CASSGATGGYTF.

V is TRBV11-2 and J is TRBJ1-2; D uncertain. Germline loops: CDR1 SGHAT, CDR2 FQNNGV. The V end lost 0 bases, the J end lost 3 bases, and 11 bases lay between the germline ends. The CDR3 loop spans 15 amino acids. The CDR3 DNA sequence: TGTGCCAGCAGCTTAGAGTCTGGCAGTCACTATGGCTACACCTTC. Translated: CASSLESGSHYGYTF.

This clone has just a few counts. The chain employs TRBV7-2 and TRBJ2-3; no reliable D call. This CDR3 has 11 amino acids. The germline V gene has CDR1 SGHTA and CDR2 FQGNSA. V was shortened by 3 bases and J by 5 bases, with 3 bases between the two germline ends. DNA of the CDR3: TGTGCCAGCAGCTTCAAAGATACGCAGTATTTT. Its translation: CASSFKDTQYF. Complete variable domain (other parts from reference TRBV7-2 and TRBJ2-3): GAGVSQSPSNKVTEKGKDVELRCDPISGHTALYWYRQSLGQGLEFLIYFQGNSAPDKSGLPSDRFSAERTGGSVSTLTIQRTQQEDSAVYLCASSFKDTQYFGPGTRLTVL.

The CDR3, as DNA: TGTGCCAGCTCACCACCGGGAAACACTGAAGCTTTCTTT. This codes for CASSPPGNTEAFF. The J gene is TRBJ1-1, the V gene TRBV18; D is ambiguous. V shed 0 bases and J shed 2 bases, with 4 bases lying between them. The germline CDR1 and CDR2 sequences are KGHSH and LQKENI. The CDR3 totals 13 residues.

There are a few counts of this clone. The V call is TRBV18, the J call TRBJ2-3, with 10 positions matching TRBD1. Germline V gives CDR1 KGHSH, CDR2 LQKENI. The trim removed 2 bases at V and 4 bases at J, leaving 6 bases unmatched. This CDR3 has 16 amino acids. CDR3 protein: CASSPAWDRGPDTQYF. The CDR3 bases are TGTGCCAGCTCACCAGCCTGGGACAGGGGCCCAGATACGCAGTATTTT.

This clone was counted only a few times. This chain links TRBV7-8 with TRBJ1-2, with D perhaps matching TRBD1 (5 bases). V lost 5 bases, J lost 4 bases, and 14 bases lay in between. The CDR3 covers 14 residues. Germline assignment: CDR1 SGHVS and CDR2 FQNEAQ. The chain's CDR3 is CASSPGGAGYGYTF. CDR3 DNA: TGTGCCAGCAGCCCCGGCGGGGCGGGCTATGGCTACACCTTC. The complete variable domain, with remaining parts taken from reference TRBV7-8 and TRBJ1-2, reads GAGVSQSPRYKVAKRGQDVALRCDPISGHVSLFWYQQALGQGPEFLTYFQNEAQLDKSGLPSDRFFAERPEGSVSTLKIQRTQQEDSAVYLCASSPGGAGYGYTFGSGTRLTVV.

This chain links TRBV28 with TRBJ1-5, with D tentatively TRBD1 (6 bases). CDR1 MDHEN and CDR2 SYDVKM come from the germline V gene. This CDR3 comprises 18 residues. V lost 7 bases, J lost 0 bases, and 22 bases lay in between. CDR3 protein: CASTPSWGGGNSNQPQHF. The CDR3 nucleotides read TGTGCCAGCACTCCTAGTTGGGGAGGGGGGAATAGCAATCAGCCCCAGCATTTT.

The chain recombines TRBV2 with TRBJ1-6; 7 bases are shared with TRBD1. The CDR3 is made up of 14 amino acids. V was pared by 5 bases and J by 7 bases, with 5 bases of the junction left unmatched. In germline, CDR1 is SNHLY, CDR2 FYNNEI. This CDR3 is CASSPQGGNSPLHF. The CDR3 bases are TGTGCCAGCAGTCCCCAGGGGGGAAATTCACCCCTCCACTTT.

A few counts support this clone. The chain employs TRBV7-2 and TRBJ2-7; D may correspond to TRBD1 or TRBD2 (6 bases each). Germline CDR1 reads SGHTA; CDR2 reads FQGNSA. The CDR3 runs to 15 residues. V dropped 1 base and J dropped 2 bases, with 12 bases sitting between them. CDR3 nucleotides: TGTGCCAGCAGCTTAGGTGGGGGGCAGCCCTACGAGCAGTACTTC. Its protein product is CASSLGGGQPYEQYF. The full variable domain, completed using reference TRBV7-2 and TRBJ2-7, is GAGVSQSPSNKVTEKGKDVELRCDPISGHTALYWYRQSLGQGLEFLIYFQGNSAPDKSGLPSDRFSAERTGGSVSTLTIQRTQQEDSAVYLCASSLGGGQPYEQYFGPGTRLTVT.

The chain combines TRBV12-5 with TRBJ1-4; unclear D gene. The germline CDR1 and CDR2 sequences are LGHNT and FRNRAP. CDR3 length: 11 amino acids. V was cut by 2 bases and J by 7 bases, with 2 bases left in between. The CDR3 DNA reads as TGTGCTAGTGGTTTGAGTGAAAAACTGTTTTTT. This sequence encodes CASGLSEKLFF.

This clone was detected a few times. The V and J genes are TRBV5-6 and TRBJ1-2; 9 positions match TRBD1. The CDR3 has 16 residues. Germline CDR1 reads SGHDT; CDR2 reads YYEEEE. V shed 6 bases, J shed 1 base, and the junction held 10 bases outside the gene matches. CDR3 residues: CASTSGGGQGNYGYTF. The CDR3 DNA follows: TGTGCCAGCACATCAGGAGGGGGACAGGGTAACTATGGCTACACCTTC.